Reported below is one TCR beta chain. V gave up 7 bases and J gave up 1 base, with 14 bases separating them. Looked up from germline, CDR1 is LNHDA and CDR2 is SQIVND (reference sequence). The CDR3 loop spans 15 amino acids. Some clones are missing from TCRdb's copy, which holds only in-frame ones; the method was immunoSEQ multiplex PCR. The sample carries roughly 400,000 clones, around 87% recorded once. These data are taken from a study of blood T cell repertoires in COVID-19. The sequenced material came from peripheral blood. This TCR was recovered from a woman aged 60 to 75 with COVID-19, enrolled during active disease. J is TRBJ1-5 and V is TRBV19; possibly TRBD1 for D (6 bases). Here the CDR3 reads CASTVDRSSNQPQHF. In DNA form, the CDR3 reads TGTGCCAGTACTGTGGACAGATCGAGCAATCAGCCCCAGCATTTT.